What follows describes a single T cell receptor beta chain. The record originates from a study of T cell changes during pregnancy in multiple sclerosis. Profiled with immunoSEQ multiplex PCR; TCRdb holds only in-frame clones, not every one. Of about 38,000 clones listed, approximately 94% are singletons. Germline loops: CDR1 LGHNA, CDR2 YNFKEQ. Germline trimming cut 6 bases from V and 8 bases from J; bases unmatched to any gene: 3. The CDR3 extends over 14 amino acids. The chain combines TRBV4-2 with TRBJ2-1, with 14 bases lining up with TRBD2. Specimen: CD4+ T cells from peripheral blood mononuclear cells, collected in the second trimester of pregnancy. This clonotype was obtained from a female donor with multiple sclerosis, enrolled in a pregnancy study. The CDR3: CASRGLAGEDEQFF. In DNA, the CDR3 is TGTGCCAGCAGGGGACTAGCGGGAGAGGATGAGCAGTTCTTC.